The T cell receptor beta chain under discussion was sequenced for a study of blood T cell repertoires in COVID-19. Overall study context: Acute-phase and convalescent COVID-19 samples originated in the United States, Italy and Spain. T cells, B-cell-depleted T cells, or PBMCs provided the cDNA or gDNA that served as material.

Trimming took 0 bases from V and 4 from J, leaving 15 bases between them. CDR3 length: 16 residues. Germline V CDR1 and CDR2: LGHDT, YNNKEL (reference sequence). In the original workflow: It was from reference gene primer amplification that nucleated cell counts were estimated. Method: immunoSEQ multiplex PCR; TCRdb's copy keeps in-frame clones and lacks some. The V and J calls and clone size come from that table; D and trimming were worked out from the DNA. The sample includes 250,000 or so clones, 70% to 85% seen only once; the top ten take about 3.1%. The sequencing input was peripheral blood. This clonotype was obtained from a woman of 80 years or more with acute or convalescent COVID-19. The rearrangement links TRBV3-1 (or the pseudogene TRBV3-2) to TRBJ1-2; D is unresolved. CDR3 in amino acids: CASSQDFTDPFYGYTF. CDR3 nucleotides: TGTGCCAGCAGCCAAGATTTTACAGACCCTTTCTATGGCTACACCTTC.